This TCR beta chain appears in the sequencing data of a study of radiotherapy plus CTLA-4 blockade in lung cancer. Concerning this clone: Its antigen is still unknown.

The V gene lost 5 bases and the J gene lost 10 bases, with 15 bases spanning the gap. The germline gives CDR1 MDHEN, CDR2 SYDVKM. This CDR3 is built from 13 residues. The repertoire was sequenced with immunoSEQ multiplex PCR; TCRdb's copy has only in-frame clones and lacks some. The data show 110,000 or so clones, approximately 84% seen once. Findings of the study overall: Reports state that early shifts in blood T cell clones, with interferon-beta, best predicted response.

The clonotype comes from a human donor with non-small cell lung cancer who had a partial response to radiotherapy plus ipilimumab. This chain joins TRBV28 and TRBJ2-1; D not resolved. Material: peripheral blood, obtained from a patient treated with radiotherapy plus ipilimumab. CDR3 in amino acids: CASSPGPGREQFF. For the CDR3, the DNA is TGTGCCAGCAGTCCAGGCCCTGGCAGGGAGCAGTTCTTC.